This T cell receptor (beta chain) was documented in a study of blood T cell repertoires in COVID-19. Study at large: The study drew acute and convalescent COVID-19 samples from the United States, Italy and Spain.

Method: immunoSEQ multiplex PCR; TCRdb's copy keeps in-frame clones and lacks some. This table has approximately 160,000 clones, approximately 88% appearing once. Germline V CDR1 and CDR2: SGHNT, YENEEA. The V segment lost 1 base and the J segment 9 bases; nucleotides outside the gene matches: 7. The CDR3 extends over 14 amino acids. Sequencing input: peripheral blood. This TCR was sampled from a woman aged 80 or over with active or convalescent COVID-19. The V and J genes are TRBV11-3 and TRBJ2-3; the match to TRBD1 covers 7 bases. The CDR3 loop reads CASSLAGQDRTQYF. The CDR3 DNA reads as TGTGCCAGCAGCTTAGCCGGACAGGATAGGACGCAGTATTTT.